This T cell receptor beta chain was sequenced during a study of high-grade serous ovarian cancer treatment subgroups. Study-level information: Mean per sample: around 14,000 reads, 6,000 to 8,000 unique TCR beta rearrangements. Broader study findings: Higher neoantigen levels went with greater TCR clonal relatedness. Tumors within one patient showed repertoire similarity of about 0.095 to 0.85.

Tumor samples were obtained before definitive surgery or chemotherapy. Assay used: immunoSEQ multiplex PCR; TCRdb lists only in-frame clones, some missing. The sample has about 3,000 clones, 82% seen once. This clone was seen more than once but under ten times. The antigen is unknown. The ends were cut back, 1 base at V and 4 bases at J, with 16 bases in the middle. Germline CDR1 and CDR2: MGHRA and YSYEKL. The CDR3 covers 16 residues. The specimen was tumor tissue. The receptor's source is a human donor with high-grade serous ovarian cancer. J is TRBJ1-1 and V is TRBV4-1, with D maybe TRBD1 (5 bases). The CDR3 region is CASSQAVGAMGTEAFF. In DNA, the CDR3 is TGCGCCAGCAGCCAAGCAGTCGGGGCGATGGGCACTGAAGCTTTCTTT.